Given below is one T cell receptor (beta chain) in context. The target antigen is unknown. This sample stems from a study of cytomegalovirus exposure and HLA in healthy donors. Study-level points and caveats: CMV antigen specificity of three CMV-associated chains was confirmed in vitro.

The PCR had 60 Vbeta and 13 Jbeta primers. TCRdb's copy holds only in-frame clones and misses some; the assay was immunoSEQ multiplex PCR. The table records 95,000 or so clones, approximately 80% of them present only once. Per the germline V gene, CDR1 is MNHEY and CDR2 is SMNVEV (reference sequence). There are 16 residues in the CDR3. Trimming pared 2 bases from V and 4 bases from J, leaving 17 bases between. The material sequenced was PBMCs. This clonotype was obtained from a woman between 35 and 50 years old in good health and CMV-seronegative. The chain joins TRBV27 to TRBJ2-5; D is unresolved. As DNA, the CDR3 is TGTGCCAGCAGTTTAACCCTTCGCGCGGCTTCAGAGACCCAGTACTTC. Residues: CASSLTLRAASETQYF.